The 24 T cell receptor beta chains listed next were all sequenced from one sample in a study of T-cell memory formation after mild COVID-19. TCRdb re-called the 5' RACE reads with MiXCR, one entry per CDR3 protein. The repertoire holds hundreds of thousands of distinct CDR3 sequences, with approximately 14% as singletons. The sample taken for sequencing was PBMCs or a T cell subset sorted from them (not recorded which). Every receptor here comes from a man younger than 30 who had mild COVID-19 (a few samples of this study predate the infection). Cell type and time point are not known.

This clonotype occurred a few times. This chain joins TRBV7-2 and TRBJ1-5, with D possibly matching TRBD1 (6 bases). Trimming shortened V by 3 bases and J by 6 bases, and 12 bases separated the two germline ends. This CDR3 contains 14 residues. Germline assignment: CDR1 SGHTA and CDR2 FQGNSA. CDR3 protein: CASSFDRLGQPQHF. CDR3 DNA: TGTGCCAGCAGCTTTGACAGGTTGGGTCAGCCCCAGCATTTT.

The chain joins TRBV6-1 to TRBJ2-3, with 10 bases lining up with TRBD1. Germline values: CDR1 MNHNS, CDR2 SASEGT. The CDR3 length is 14 residues. The V gene end was trimmed by 4 bases and the J gene end by 10 bases; junction bases not matched to a gene: 8. Here the CDR3 reads CASSGTGGRVSQYF. In DNA, the CDR3 is TGTGCCAGCAGTGGGACAGGGGGTCGGGTTTCGCAGTATTTT.

This clonotype was counted ten times or more. This chain uses TRBV4-3 with TRBJ2-7, with 9 positions matching TRBD1. This CDR3 contains 14 residues. Per the germline V gene, CDR1 is LGHNA and CDR2 is YSLEER. Trimming removed 4 bases from V and 4 bases from J; junction bases left unmatched: 5. The CDR3 sequence is CASSRSDRGYEQYF. As DNA, the CDR3 is TGCGCCAGCAGCCGATCGGACAGGGGATACGAGCAGTACTTC.

The CDR3 sequence is CATSERDRGASLYEQYV. The CDR3, as DNA: TGTGCCACCAGTGAACGGGACAGGGGGGCGTCTTTATACGAGCAGTACGTC. The chain carries TRBV24-1 and TRBJ2-7, with 11 bases fitting TRBD1. Germline CDR1 is KGHDR and CDR2 is SFDVKD. Unmatched junction bases numbered 11, after V lost 4 bases and J lost 4 bases. The CDR3 totals 17 residues.

The chain recombines TRBV29-1 with TRBJ1-2; D is unclear. CDR3 size: 11 residues. Germline lookup yields CDR1 SQVTM and CDR2 ANQGSEA. V gave up 6 bases and J gave up 4 bases, with 9 bases separating them. The CDR3 region is CSVPRTYGYTF. CDR3 bases: TGCAGCGTCCCCCGAACCTATGGCTACACCTTC.

The V gene is TRBV7-8, the J gene TRBJ1-2; D remains unclear. CDR3 size: 14 residues. Germline V lookup: CDR1 SGHVS, CDR2 FQNEAQ. Between the trimmed V and J ends, which lost 1 base and 2 bases, there was a span of 8 bases. Here the CDR3 reads CASSLGLKNYGYTF. The CDR3 DNA is TGTGCCAGCAGCTTAGGCCTTAAGAACTATGGCTACACCTTC.

This clonotype was seen more than once but under ten times. V and J are TRBV19 and TRBJ2-7; 9 bases agree with TRBD2. This CDR3 is built from 16 residues. Trimming removed 3 bases from V and 0 bases from J; junction bases left unmatched: 6. The germline CDR1 and CDR2 sequences are LNHDA and SQIVND (reference sequence). The CDR3 nucleotides read TGTGCCAGTAGTATTGAGGCGGGGGGGCACTCCTACGAGCAGTACTTC. Its translation is CASSIEAGGHSYEQYF.

This clonotype was detected only a few times. The chain uses TRBV7-2 and TRBJ1-5; D is ambiguous. V lost 5 bases, J lost 7 bases, and 15 bases lay in between. The CDR3 loop spans 14 amino acids. The germline V gene has CDR1 SGHTA and CDR2 FQGNSA. CDR3 sequence (DNA): TGTGCCAGCAGCACCAGGTCTGGCGAACAGCCCCAGCATTTT. This sequence encodes CASSTRSGEQPQHF.

This chain uses TRBV20-1 with TRBJ2-2, with D maybe TRBD1 (5 bases). Germline assignment: CDR1 DFQATT and CDR2 SNEGSKA (reference sequence). The CDR3 length is 17 residues. The germline V and J ends were trimmed by 0 bases and 5 bases, with 19 bases remaining between them. The CDR3 DNA follows: TGCAGTGCTAGAGATCCTCAGGGCCCGGAACCAACCGGGGAGCTGTTTTTT. Its protein product is CSARDPQGPEPTGELFF.

There are a few counts of this clonotype. V is TRBV5-1 and J is TRBJ2-7, with a possible D match to TRBD2 (5 bases). The CDR3 spans 19 residues. Trimming removed 2 bases at V and 3 bases at J, with 27 bases between. The V gene's germline CDR1 is SGHRS and CDR2 YFSETQ. This CDR3 reads CASSFSLSTHGDDRYEQYF. DNA for the CDR3: TGCGCCAGCAGCTTTAGTCTCTCTACTCACGGGGATGACCGCTACGAGCAGTACTTC.

This clonotype appeared a few times. The rearrangement uses TRBV20-1 and TRBJ2-7, with TRBD1 as a possible D gene (5 bases). The germline CDR1 and CDR2 sequences are DFQATT and SNEGSKA (reference sequence). Trimming stripped 2 bases from V and 2 bases from J, with 13 bases between. This CDR3 is 14 amino acids long. In DNA form, the CDR3 reads TGCAGTGCTAGACCCCCAGACAGAACCTACGAGCAGTACTTC. Protein sequence: CSARPPDRTYEQYF.

The chain recombines TRBV25-1 with TRBJ2-1, with a tentative D call TRBD2 (6 bases). In germline, CDR1 is MGHDK, CDR2 SYGVNS. The CDR3 is 15 residues long. With 6 bases removed from V and 8 bases from J, the gap between germline ends came to 20 bases. In DNA, the CDR3 is TGTGCCAGCAGCCCGGGGGTGGGCACGGGGTATGAGCAGTTCTTC. This translates into CASSPGVGTGYEQFF. Full variable domain (outside the CDR3, taken from reference TRBV25-1 and TRBJ2-1): EADIYQTPRYLVIGTGKKITLECSQTMGHDKMYWYQQDPGMELHLIHYSYGVNSTEKGDLSSESTVSRIRTEHFPLTLESARPSHTSQYLCASSPGVGTGYEQFFGPGTRLTVL.

This clonotype showed up many times. The chain joins TRBV4-1 to TRBJ2-7; 12 bases match TRBD2. CDR1 is MGHRA, CDR2 YSYEKL, per germline. After removal of 8 bases from V and 7 bases from J, the junction contained 3 bases not matched to a gene. The length of the CDR3 is 12 residues. The CDR3 loop reads CASQGLAGEQYF. As DNA, the CDR3 is TGCGCCAGCCAAGGACTAGCGGGGGAGCAGTACTTC.

This clonotype was observed a few times. This sequence joins TRBV7-2 and TRBJ2-3; D is possibly TRBD1 or TRBD2 (8 bases each). The germline CDR1 and CDR2 sequences are SGHTA and FQGNSA. Trimming stripped 5 bases from V and 6 bases from J, with 21 bases between. CDR3 length: 16 amino acids. CDR3 region: CASSVGSGGQADTQYF. The CDR3 DNA reads TGTGCCAGCAGCGTCGGCAGCGGGGGACAGGCGGATACGCAGTATTTT.

This clonotype has more than one count but fewer than ten. This chain connects TRBV6-5 to TRBJ2-3, with D perhaps TRBD1 (5 bases). Germline V gene lookup returns CDR1 MNHEY and CDR2 SVGAGI. The V end was cut by 2 bases, the J end by 0 bases, with 9 bases between. The CDR3 sequence is 15 residues long. The CDR3 loop reads CASSYDSASTDTQYF. CDR3 bases: TGTGCCAGCAGTTACGACAGCGCTAGCACAGATACGCAGTATTTT.

The rearrangement links TRBV4-1 to TRBJ2-3; D is undetermined. Germline V gene sequence: CDR1 MGHRA, CDR2 YSYEKL. Between the trimmed V and J ends, which lost 0 bases and 1 base, there was a span of 11 bases. The CDR3 covers 16 residues. CDR3 sequence: CASSQDRGVGTDTQYF. CDR3 coding DNA: TGCGCCAGCAGCCAAGATCGTGGCGTAGGCACAGATACGCAGTATTTT.

This clonotype was seen many times. The chain recombines TRBV12-3 or TRBV12-4 with TRBJ2-3, with 7 bases identical to TRBD2. Germline trimming cut 7 bases from V and 7 bases from J; bases unmatched to any gene: 8. There are 13 residues in the CDR3. The CDR3: CASTLRTRHTQYF. DNA of the CDR3: TGTGCCAGCACCCTTCGGACTAGACATACGCAGTATTTT.

This clonotype was picked up a small number of times. The chain joins TRBV12-3 or TRBV12-4 to TRBJ2-4; D is unresolved. This CDR3 region has 11 residues. V lost 8 bases and J 1 base, leaving 3 bases between the germline ends. CDR3 protein: CASGAKNIQYF. The CDR3 nucleotides are TGTGCCAGCGGGGCCAAAAACATTCAGTACTTC.

V is TRBV6-2 or TRBV6-3 and J is TRBJ1-2; 7 nucleotides align to TRBD1. Trimming cost V 6 bases and J 7 bases; bases outside gene matches: 11. The germline V gene has CDR1 MNHEY and CDR2 SVGEGT. This CDR3 is 14 amino acids long. The CDR3 protein is CASRISGTVSGYTF. In DNA, the CDR3 is TGTGCCAGCAGGATCTCCGGGACAGTCAGTGGCTACACCTTC.

This clonotype was counted between two and nine times. The chain carries TRBV6-2 or TRBV6-3 and TRBJ1-1; no firm D call. V dropped 10 bases and J dropped 1 base, with 7 bases sitting between them. Germline-derived CDR1 and CDR2 are MNHEY and SVGEGT. This CDR3 spans 11 amino acids. The CDR3 DNA follows: TGTGCCACCTTAAAGAACACTGAAGCTTTCTTT. Its protein is CATLKNTEAFF.

The table lists this clonotype with a few counts. The chain links TRBV20-1 to TRBJ2-1, with 10 bases matching TRBD2. Germline V CDR1 and CDR2: DFQATT, SNEGSKA (reference sequence). After removal of 6 bases from V and 4 bases from J, the junction contained 6 bases not matched to a gene. This CDR3 comprises 14 residues. The CDR3 bases are TGCAGTGCCTCACTAGCGGGGCTTTACAATGAGCAGTTCTTC. Its translation is CSASLAGLYNEQFF.

The V call is TRBV6-5, the J call TRBJ2-7; D is possibly TRBD1 or TRBD2 (5 bases each). The CDR3 covers 14 residues. Germline values: CDR1 MNHEY, CDR2 SVGAGI. V lost 4 bases, J lost 2 bases, and 12 bases lay in between. CDR3 sequence (DNA): TGTGCCAGCAGTTCAGGGAGTCTGACCTACGAGCAGTACTTC. It is translated as CASSSGSLTYEQYF.

This clonotype appeared a few times. V is TRBV2 and J is TRBJ1-4; TRBD1 is a possible D gene (5 bases). This CDR3 spans 13 amino acids. CDR1 is SNHLY, CDR2 FYNNEI, per germline. V shed 6 bases and J shed 7 bases, with 12 bases lying between them. The CDR3 sequence is CASRRDSTEKLFF. For the CDR3, the DNA is TGTGCCAGCAGGCGCGACAGCACTGAAAAACTGTTTTTT. The whole variable domain, remainder taken from reference TRBV2 and TRBJ1-4, is EPEVTQTPSHQVTQMGQEVILRCVPISNHLYFYWYRQILGQKVEFLVSFYNNEISEKSEIFDDQFSVERPDGSNFTLKIRSTKLEDSAMYFCASRRDSTEKLFFGSGTQLSVL.

CDR3 DNA: TGTGCCAGCAGCCCAGGGACTGCCGCGGAGACCCAGTACTTC. Protein sequence: CASSPGTAAETQYF. The V and J genes are TRBV6-2 or TRBV6-3 and TRBJ2-5; possible D gene TRBD2, 6 bases. Trimming removed 6 bases from V and 5 bases from J, with 16 bases in between. The germline CDR1 and CDR2 sequences are MNHEY and SVGEGT. The CDR3 extends over 14 amino acids.